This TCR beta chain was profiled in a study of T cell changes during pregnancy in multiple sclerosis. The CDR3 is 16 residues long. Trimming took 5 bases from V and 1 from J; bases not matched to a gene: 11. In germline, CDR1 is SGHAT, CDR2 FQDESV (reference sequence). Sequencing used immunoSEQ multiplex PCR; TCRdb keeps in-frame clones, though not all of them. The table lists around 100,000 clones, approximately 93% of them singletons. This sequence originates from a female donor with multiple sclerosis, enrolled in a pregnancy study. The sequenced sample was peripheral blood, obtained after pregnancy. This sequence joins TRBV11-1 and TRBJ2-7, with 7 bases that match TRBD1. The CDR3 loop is CASSQRRTGGSYEQYF. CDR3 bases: TGTGCCAGCAGCCAACGGCGGACAGGCGGGTCCTACGAGCAGTACTTC.